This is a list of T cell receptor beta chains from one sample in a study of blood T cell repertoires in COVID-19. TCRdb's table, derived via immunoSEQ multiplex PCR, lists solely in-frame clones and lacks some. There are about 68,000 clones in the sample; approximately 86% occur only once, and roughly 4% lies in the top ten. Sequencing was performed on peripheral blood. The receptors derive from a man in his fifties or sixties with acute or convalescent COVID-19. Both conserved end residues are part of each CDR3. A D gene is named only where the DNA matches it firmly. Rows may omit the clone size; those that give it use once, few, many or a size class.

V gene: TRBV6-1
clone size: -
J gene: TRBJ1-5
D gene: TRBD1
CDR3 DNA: TGTGCCAGCAGTGCCGGGACAGGGACTTACTTCCATAGCAATCAGCCCCAGCATTTT
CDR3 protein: CASSAGTGTYFHSNQPQHF

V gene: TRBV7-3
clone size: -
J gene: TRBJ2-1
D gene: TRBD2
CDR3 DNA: TGTGCCAGCAGCTCCCTAGCGGGCTACAATGAGCAGTTCTTC
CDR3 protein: CASSSLAGYNEQFF

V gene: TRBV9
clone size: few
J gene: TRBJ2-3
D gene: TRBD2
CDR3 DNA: TGTGCCAGCAGCGCCGGGGGGTTGTCAGATACGCAGTATTTT
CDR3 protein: CASSAGGLSDTQYF

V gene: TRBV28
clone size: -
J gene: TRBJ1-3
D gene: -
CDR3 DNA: TGTGCCAGCAGGCCAGCAGGGGCTGGAAACACCATATATTTT
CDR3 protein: CASRPAGAGNTIYF

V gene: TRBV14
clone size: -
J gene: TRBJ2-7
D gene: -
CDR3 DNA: TGTGCCAGCAGCCAAGTTATAGCATCCTACGAGCAGTACTTC
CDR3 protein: CASSQVIASYEQYF

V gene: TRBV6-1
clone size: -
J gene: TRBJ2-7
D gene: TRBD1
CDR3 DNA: TGTGCCAGCAGTGAAAACACAGGGGGCGAATTCTCCTACGAGCAGTACTTC
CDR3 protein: CASSENTGGEFSYEQYF

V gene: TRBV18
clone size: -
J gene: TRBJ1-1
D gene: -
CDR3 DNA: TGTGCCAGCTCACTCCACAGGGAGGGCACTGAAGCTTTCTTT
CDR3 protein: CASSLHREGTEAFF

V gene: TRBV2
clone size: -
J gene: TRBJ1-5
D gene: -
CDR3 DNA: TGTGCCAGCAGGGAACTATATAGCAATCAGCCCCAGCATTTT
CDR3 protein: CASRELYSNQPQHF

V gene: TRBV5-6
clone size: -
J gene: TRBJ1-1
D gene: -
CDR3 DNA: TGTGCCAGCAGCTTGGGCAGGGGCCCCACTGAAGCTTTCTTT
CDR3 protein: CASSLGRGPTEAFF

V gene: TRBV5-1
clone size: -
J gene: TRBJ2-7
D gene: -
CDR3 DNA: TGCGCCAGCAGCTTTCCCGGACTGGACGAGCAGTACTTC
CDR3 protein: CASSFPGLDEQYF

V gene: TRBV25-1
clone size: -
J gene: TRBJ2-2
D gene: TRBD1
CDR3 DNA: TGTGCCAGCAGTGGGGACAGGGGGCGAACCGGGGAGCTGTTTTTT
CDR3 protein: CASSGDRGRTGELFF

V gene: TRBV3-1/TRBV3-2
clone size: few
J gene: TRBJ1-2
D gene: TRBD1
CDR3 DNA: TGTGCCAGCAGTTACCCGGGACAGGGAACCTATGGCTACACCTTC
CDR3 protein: CASSYPGQGTYGYTF

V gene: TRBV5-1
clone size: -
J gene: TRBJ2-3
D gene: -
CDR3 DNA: TGCGCCAGCAGCTTAGGAGATTCAAGCACAGATACGCAGTATTTT
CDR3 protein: CASSLGDSSTDTQYF

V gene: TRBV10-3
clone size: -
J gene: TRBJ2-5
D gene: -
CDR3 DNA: TGTGCCATCAGTATTACAGGGTCTGTAGAGACCCAGTACTTC
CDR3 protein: CAISITGSVETQYF

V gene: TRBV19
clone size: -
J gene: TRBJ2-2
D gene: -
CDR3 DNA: TGTGCCAGTAGTATTGTGCGTTCGAACACCGGGGAGCTGTTTTTT
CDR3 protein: CASSIVRSNTGELFF

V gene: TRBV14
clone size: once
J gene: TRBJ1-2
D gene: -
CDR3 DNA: TGTGCCAGCAGCCAAGAATTCGGCGGCGTGTCATACACCTTC
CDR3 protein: CASSQEFGGVSYTF

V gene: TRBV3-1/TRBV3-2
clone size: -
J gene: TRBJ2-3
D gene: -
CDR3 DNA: TGTGCCAGCAGCCAAGGATTACAGGGAAGCACAGATACGCAGTATTTT
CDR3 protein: CASSQGLQGSTDTQYF

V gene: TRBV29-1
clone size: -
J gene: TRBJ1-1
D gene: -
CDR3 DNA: TGCAGCGGGAACCTGGCAGGGAACACTGAAGCTTTCTTT
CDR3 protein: CSGNLAGNTEAFF

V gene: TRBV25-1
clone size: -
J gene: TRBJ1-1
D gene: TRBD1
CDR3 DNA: TGTGCCAGCAGGACAGGGGGCTTGATGAACACTGAAGCTTTCTTT
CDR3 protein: CASRTGGLMNTEAFF

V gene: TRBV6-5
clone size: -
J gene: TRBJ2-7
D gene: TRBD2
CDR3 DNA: TGTGCCAGCAGTTACCCCACTAGCGGGACCTACTACGAGCAGTACTTC
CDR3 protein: CASSYPTSGTYYEQYF

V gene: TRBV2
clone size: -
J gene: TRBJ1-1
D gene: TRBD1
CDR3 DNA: TGTGCCAGCAGTGACGGTCAGGGGGCAAATGAAGCTTTCTTT
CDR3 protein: CASSDGQGANEAFF

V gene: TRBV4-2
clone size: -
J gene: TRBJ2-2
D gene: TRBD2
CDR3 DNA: TGTGCCAGCAGCCTGGCCGGTCCGGGACTAGCGTCCGGGGAGCTGTTTTTT
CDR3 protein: CASSLAGPGLASGELFF

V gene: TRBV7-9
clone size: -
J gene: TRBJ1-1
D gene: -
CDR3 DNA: TGTGCCAGCCCTAATGCAGGGTACGACACTGAAGCTTTCTTT
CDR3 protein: CASPNAGYDTEAFF

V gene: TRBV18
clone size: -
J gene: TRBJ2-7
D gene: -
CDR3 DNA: TGTGCCAGCTCACCACCGAGCGGGTGGGCCGGGGAGCAGTACTTC
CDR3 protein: CASSPPSGWAGEQYF

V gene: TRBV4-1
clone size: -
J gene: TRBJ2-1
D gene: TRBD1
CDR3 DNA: TGCGCCAGCAGCCTCGGGACAGGGGGGTACAATGAGCAGTTCTTC
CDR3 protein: CASSLGTGGYNEQFF

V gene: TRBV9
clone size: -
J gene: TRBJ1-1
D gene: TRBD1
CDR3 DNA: TGTGCCACCAGCACCGGACAGGGGAGAGATGAAGCTTTCTTT
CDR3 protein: CATSTGQGRDEAFF

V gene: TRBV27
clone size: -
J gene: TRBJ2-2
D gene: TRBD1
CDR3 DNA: TGTGCCAGCAGAGCGGACAGGGGGCGGACCGGGGAGCTGTTTTTT
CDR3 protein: CASRADRGRTGELFF

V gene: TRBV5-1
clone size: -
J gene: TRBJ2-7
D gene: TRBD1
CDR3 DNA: TGCGCCAGCAGCAAAAGACCGGGACAGGGCAGCGAGCAGTACTTC
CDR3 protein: CASSKRPGQGSEQYF

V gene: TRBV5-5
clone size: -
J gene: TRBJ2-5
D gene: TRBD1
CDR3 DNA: TGTGCCAGCAGCTCAGGTTATACAGGGGGCAGGGAGACCCAGTACTTC
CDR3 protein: CASSSGYTGGRETQYF

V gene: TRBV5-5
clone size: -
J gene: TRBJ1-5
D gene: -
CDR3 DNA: TGTGCCAGCAGCGTGCGGTCTTATCAGCCCCAGCATTTT
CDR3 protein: CASSVRSYQPQHF

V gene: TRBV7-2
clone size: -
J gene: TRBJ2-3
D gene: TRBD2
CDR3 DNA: TGTGCCAGCAGCCGGGGGGGGAGTACAGATACGCAGTATTTT
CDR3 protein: CASSRGGSTDTQYF

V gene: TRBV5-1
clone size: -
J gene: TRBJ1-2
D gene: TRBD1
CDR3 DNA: TGCGCCAGCAGCCAGTTACAGACAGGGGACTATGGCTACACCTTC
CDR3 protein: CASSQLQTGDYGYTF

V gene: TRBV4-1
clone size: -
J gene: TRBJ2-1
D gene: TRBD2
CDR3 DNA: TGCGCCAGCAGCCAAGGGCGGGGGGGCAACAATGAGCAGTTCTTC
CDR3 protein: CASSQGRGGNNEQFF

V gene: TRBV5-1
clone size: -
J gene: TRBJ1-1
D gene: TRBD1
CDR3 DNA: TGCGCCAGCAGCTTGGCCAGGACAGGGAGGGCTGAAGCTTTCTTT
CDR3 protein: CASSLARTGRAEAFF

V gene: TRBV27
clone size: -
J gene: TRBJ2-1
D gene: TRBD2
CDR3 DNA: TGTGCCAGCAAGGTAGGGAGCGGGAGAATCGAGCAGTTCTTC
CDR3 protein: CASKVGSGRIEQFF

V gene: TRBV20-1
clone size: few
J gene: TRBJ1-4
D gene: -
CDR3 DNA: TGCAGTGTTCGGAATGAAAAACTGTTTTTT
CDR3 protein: CSVRNEKLFF

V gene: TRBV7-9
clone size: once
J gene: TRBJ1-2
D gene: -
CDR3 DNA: TGTGCCAGCAGCTTAGGTCAGGGGAAAACCTTC
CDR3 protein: CASSLGQGKTF

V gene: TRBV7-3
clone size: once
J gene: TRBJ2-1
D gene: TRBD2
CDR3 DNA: TGTGCCAGCAGCTTAAGGGGACTAGCCAATGAGCAGTTCTTC
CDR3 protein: CASSLRGLANEQFF

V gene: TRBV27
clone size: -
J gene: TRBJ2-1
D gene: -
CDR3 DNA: TGTGCCAGCAGTTCGTTACTAGGAATCTCGAGCTCCTACAATGAGCAGTTCTTC
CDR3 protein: CASSSLLGISSSYNEQFF

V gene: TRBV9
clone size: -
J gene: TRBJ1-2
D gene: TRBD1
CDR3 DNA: TGTGCCAGCAGCCAGAAGGGGGGACAGCCCTATGGCTACACCTTC
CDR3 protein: CASSQKGGQPYGYTF